One T cell receptor beta chain is described in this entry. Generated by immunoSEQ multiplex PCR, the TCRdb table keeps only in-frame clones and is missing some. The table includes a few hundred thousand clones, about three quarters detected once. CDR3 length equals 16 residues. In germline, CDR1 is PRHDT, CDR2 FYEKMQ (reference sequence). The V end lost 1 base, the J end lost 6 bases, and 18 bases lay between the germline ends. The authors obtained approximately 2 micrograms of genomic DNA from cryopreserved PBMCs for TCR beta libraries. The data were obtained in a study of cytotoxic CD8 clonotypes in ibrutinib-treated CLL. Study overall: The study included about a dozen relapsed/refractory and roughly 15 treatment-naive patients; fewer than 18 had IGHV unmutated disease. Samples had a mean of roughly 250,000 productive templates and approximately 90,000 productive rearrangements.

The rearrangement links TRBV13 to TRBJ2-5; possibly TRBD1 for D (6 bases). The sequenced sample was PBMCs, obtained after 24 months of ibrutinib treatment. This receptor was taken from a human donor with chronic lymphocytic leukemia. CDR3 in amino acids: CASSLAPPTGGQTQYF. DNA for the CDR3: TGTGCCAGCAGCTTAGCTCCCCCGACAGGCGGACAGACCCAGTACTTC. Looking up the rest from reference TRBV13 and TRBJ2-5 gives the full variable domain: AAGVIQSPRHLIKEKRETATLKCYPIPRHDTVYWYQQGPGQDPQFLISFYEKMQSDKGSIPDRFSAQQFSDYHSELNMSSLELGDSALYFCASSLAPPTGGQTQYFGPGTRLLVL.